This paragraph covers one TCR beta chain sequence. The sample is drawn from a study of graft-versus-host responses after intestinal transplantation. V was pared by 7 bases and J by 8 bases, with 15 bases between. Germline-derived CDR1 and CDR2 are SGHAT and FQNNGV. The CDR3 runs to 14 residues. Clones were sequenced by immunoSEQ multiplex PCR, and TCRdb holds only the in-frame ones, with some missing. The sample lists approximately 19,000 clones; about two fifths were seen once. Specimen: alloreactive CD4+ T cells from a mixed lymphocyte reaction culture, collected before intestinal transplant. The subset here: CFSE-low proliferating T cells sorted from roughly six-day pre-transplant mixed lymphocyte reaction (GvH or HvG direction). The origin of this receptor is a human patient who received an intestinal transplant. The chain uses TRBV11-2 and TRBJ1-6, with D perhaps matching TRBD1 (6 bases). In nucleotides, the CDR3 is TGTGCCAGCAACCGAAGGACAGTTGATTCACCCCTCCACTTT. It specifies CASNRRTVDSPLHF.